The clone carrying this TCR beta chain came up once. Profiled with immunoSEQ multiplex PCR; TCRdb holds only in-frame clones, not every one. The sample includes fewer than 75,000 clones, approximately 90% of them seen just once. The data are from a study of OX40 agonist ivuxolimab in advanced cancers. The ends were cut back, 6 bases at V and 2 bases at J, with 17 bases in the middle. CDR1 is SGHAT, CDR2 FQNNGV, per germline. The CDR3 is 17 amino acids. This clonotype originated in an adult with an advanced solid tumor such as melanoma, head and neck, liver or kidney cancer. Specimen: CD4+ or CD8+ T cells sorted from blood, collected in a trial of the OX40 agonist ivuxolimab. This chain uses TRBV11-2 with TRBJ2-6; possibly TRBD1 for D (5 bases). In DNA, the CDR3 is TGTGCCAGCAGGGCCGTTAGGGGCCCCCCTGGGGCCAACGTCCTGACTTTC. Residues: CASRAVRGPPGANVLTF.